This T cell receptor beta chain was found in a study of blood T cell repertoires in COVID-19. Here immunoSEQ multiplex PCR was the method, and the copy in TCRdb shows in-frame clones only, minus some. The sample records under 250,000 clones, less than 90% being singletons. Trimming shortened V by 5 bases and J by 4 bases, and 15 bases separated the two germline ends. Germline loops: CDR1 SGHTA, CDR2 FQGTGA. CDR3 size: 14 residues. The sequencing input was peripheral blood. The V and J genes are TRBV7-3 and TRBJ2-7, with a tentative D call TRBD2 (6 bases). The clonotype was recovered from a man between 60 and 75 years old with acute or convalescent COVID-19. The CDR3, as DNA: TGTGCCAGCAGCCTCGGGGGTAGCGGTTACGAGCAGTACTTC. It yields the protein CASSLGGSGYEQYF. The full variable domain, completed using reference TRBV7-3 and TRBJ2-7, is GAGVSQTPSNKVTEKGKYVELRCDPISGHTALYWYRQSLGQGPEFLIYFQGTGAADDSGLPNDRFFAVRPEGSVSTLKIQRTERGDSAVYLCASSLGGSGYEQYFGPGTRLTVT.